The 7 T cell receptor beta chains listed next were all sequenced from one sample in a study of T cells after somatic rescue of genetic block. Repertoires were generated with immunoSEQ multiplex PCR, while TCRdb's copy carries only in-frame clones and drops some. The repertoire includes under 150,000 clones, around nine tenths of them detected once, and roughly 1.4% sits in the top ten. The sequenced sample was peripheral blood mononuclear cells (PBMCs). Receptors were obtained from a woman aged 18 to 35.

The chain is built from TRBV12-5 and TRBJ1-1, with TRBD1 identical over 7 bases. Germline CDR1 reads LGHNT; CDR2 reads FRNRAP. After removal of 6 bases from V and 3 bases from J, the junction contained 4 bases not matched to a gene. The CDR3 consists of 13 residues. CDR3 sequence reads: CASGDRPHTEAFF. The CDR3 DNA follows: TGTGCTAGTGGGGACAGGCCGCACACTGAAGCTTTCTTT.

The chain combines TRBV29-1 with TRBJ1-2; D is ambiguous. CDR3 length: 11 amino acids. V lost 7 bases, J lost 7 bases, and 13 bases lay in between. Germline V gene lookup returns CDR1 SQVTM and CDR2 ANQGSEA. CDR3 in amino acids: CSAKNAGGYTF. Written as DNA, the CDR3 is TGCAGCGCTAAAAATGCGGGTGGCTACACCTTC.

This clone was seen a single time. This chain uses TRBV5-6 with TRBJ2-7; D may be TRBD2 (6 bases). In germline, CDR1 is SGHDT, CDR2 YYEEEE. CDR3 length equals 14 residues. Trimming stripped 0 bases from V and 0 bases from J, with 7 bases between. CDR3 protein: CASSLAGSSYEQYF. CDR3 bases: TGTGCCAGCAGCTTGGCCGGGAGCTCCTACGAGCAGTACTTC.

The chain links TRBV6-6 to TRBJ2-5; the D gene is possibly TRBD2 (5 bases). CDR3 length: 16 amino acids. In germline, CDR1 is MNHNY, CDR2 SVGAGI (reference sequence). Trimming left V 5 bases short and J 1 base short, with 17 bases between. DNA for the CDR3: TGTGCCAGCAGTCCCCCCCCGCTGCGGGCCCAAGAGACCCAGTACTTC. It encodes CASSPPPLRAQETQYF.

The chain couples TRBV7-2 to TRBJ2-3; tentatively, D is TRBD1 or TRBD2 (5 bases each). CDR3 length: 16 amino acids. The germline CDR1 and CDR2 sequences are SGHTA and FQGNSA. V lost 0 bases and J lost 2, with 12 bases in between. This CDR3 is CASSLALWGNTDTQYF. In DNA, the CDR3 is TGTGCCAGCAGCTTAGCGCTGTGGGGGAACACAGATACGCAGTATTTT.

The rearrangement joins TRBV19 to TRBJ2-5, with D tentatively TRBD2 (6 bases). Germline loops: CDR1 LNHDA, CDR2 SQIVND (reference sequence). Trimming took 3 bases from V and 3 from J, leaving 11 bases between them. This CDR3 is 14 amino acids long. CDR3 bases: TGTGCCAGTAGTATCCAGGGAGGAGAAGAGACCCAGTACTTC. The encoded protein is CASSIQGGEETQYF.

V is TRBV6-6 and J is TRBJ2-7; 7 bases are a match to TRBD1. There are 14 residues in the CDR3. Losses at the gene ends were 5 bases for V and 6 bases for J; bases not matched to a gene: 10. CDR1 is MNHNY and CDR2 is SVGAGI in the germline V gene (reference sequence). The CDR3 sequence: CASSTLGQATEQYF. The DNA of the CDR3 is TGTGCCAGCAGTACCCTAGGACAGGCCACCGAGCAGTACTTC.